This TCR beta chain is drawn from a study of blood T cell repertoires in COVID-19. As handled by the study authors: Reference gene primers were amplified, and this amplification served to estimate nucleated cell counts. Produced via immunoSEQ multiplex PCR; TCRdb's table is partial and in-frame only. For V, J and clone size, that table is used; D and trimming come from the DNA. The table includes about 92,000 clones, roughly 75% detected once. With respect to this clone: The junction shows a germline mismatch at one end, possibly a read error.

CDR3 length equals 14 residues. CDR1 SSHAT and CDR2 FNYEAQ come from the germline V gene (reference sequence). This chain joins TRBV7-7 and TRBJ2-3, with TRBD2 matching 7 bases. Sample: peripheral blood. The receptor was derived from a man over 45 who had recovered from COVID-19. The CDR3 DNA is TGTGCTAGCAGCTTAGCGGGCTTCACAGATACGCAGTATTTT. It is translated as CASSLAGFTDTQYF.